The present entry profiles one T cell receptor beta chain with its context. Its antigen is not known. These data originate in a study of T cell responses to AZD1222 COVID-19 vaccine. Overall study results and limits: No repertoire was sampled before or during the peak T cell response, only after it. Vaccine-related CD4 TCRs covered spike, predominating at 160-218 and 743-854. There were mostly white British donors and more females than males, and clonal diversity was possibly underestimated. At study baseline, merely several AZD1222 recipients were seropositive.

Clones were sequenced by immunoSEQ multiplex PCR, and TCRdb holds only the in-frame ones, with some missing. In the table there are around 140,000 clones, 91% of which are singletons. V was shortened by 0 bases and J by 7 bases, with 6 bases between the two germline ends. The CDR3 runs 13 residues. The germline V gene has CDR1 SGHTA and CDR2 FQGNSA. The sequence came from an adult who received the AZD1222 COVID-19 vaccine. The sequencing used peripheral blood, collected 28 days after the second AZD1222 dose. The chain links TRBV7-2 to TRBJ2-2; no definite D call. DNA of the CDR3: TGTGCCAGCAGCTTAGCGAACGTCGGGGAGCTGTTTTTT. As protein: CASSLANVGELFF.